This TCR beta chain was identified in a study of T-cell memory formation after mild COVID-19. Looking at the study overall: Largely donor-specific TCR clusters were found.

TCRdb redid the calling of the 5' RACE reads with MiXCR, one entry per CDR3 protein. In the table there are 350,000 to 400,000 distinct CDR3 sequences, approximately 15% of which are singletons. General study findings and limits: That cross-reactive memory joined was suggested by some responding clones appearing in pre-infection memory. Researchers report contracting CD4+ clones mostly in CM and EM, with CD8+ clones in EMRA.

The J segment lost 8 bases and the V segment lost 5 bases, leaving 7 bases of the junction unmatched. CDR3 length equals 14 residues. Germline loops: CDR1 SGHTA, CDR2 FQGNSA. Details on this clonotype: What it binds is not known.

Sequenced input: PBMCs or a T cell subset sorted from them (not recorded which). The V call is TRBV7-2, the J call TRBJ2-4; 9 positions agree with TRBD1. The TCR originated in a man aged 18 to 30 who had mild COVID-19 (a few samples of this study predate the infection). Cell type and time point are not known. The CDR3 DNA reads TGTGCCAGCAGCGAAGGGACAGGGTTATACATTCAGTACTTC. It encodes CASSEGTGLYIQYF.